This TCR beta chain is from a study of Graves' ophthalmopathy and Graves' hyperthyroidism. The source of the PBMCs was over 8.5 ml of fresh peripheral blood. This clonotype was observed at least ten times. V was clipped by 5 bases and J by 1 base, with 14 bases between them. Looked up from germline, CDR1 is SGHVS and CDR2 is FQNEAQ. The CDR3 contains 16 residues. RNA transcripts yielded amplified TCR beta CDR3 regions. Amplification began with first-round RT-PCR using HTBI primers, then second-round multiplex PCR was performed. Each CDR3 protein is one row after TCRdb ran MiXCR on the multiplex PCR reads. The sample contains around 600,000 distinct CDR3 sequences, 35% to 45% of which appear only once.

The TCR comes from an adult man with Graves' ophthalmopathy. Sequencing input: peripheral blood. J is TRBJ2-2 and V is TRBV7-8; TRBD2 is a possible D gene (6 bases). CDR3: CASSPPGVGNTGELFF. DNA for the CDR3: TGTGCCAGCAGCCCTCCGGGGGTCGGGAACACCGGGGAGCTGTTTTTT.